The T cell receptor (beta chain) described here comes from a study of early T cells in non-severe SARS-CoV-2 infection. Background on the study: Sequencing was performed on bulk RNA from unsorted whole blood, leaving chains unpaired.

Study results and caveats: Private and CD4 specificities were missed by VDJdb matching, which favored anti-spike CD8 responses.

The CDR3 loop spans 14 amino acids. CDR1 SGHTA and CDR2 FQGNSA come from the germline V gene. V lost 2 bases and J lost 6; bases outside the gene matches: 2. The protocol attached unique molecular identifiers to individual cDNA molecules. Using its own MiXCR run on the 5' RACE reads, TCRdb lists one record per CDR3 protein. The table has about 80,000 distinct CDR3 sequences, approximately 5% seen once. To note about this clonotype: Its cognate antigen is unknown.

This sequence originates from an adult who was a healthcare worker with PCR-confirmed SARS-CoV-2 infection or an uninfected control (not recorded which). The sequencing used whole blood, collected at baseline. The chain employs TRBV7-2 and TRBJ1-5, with TRBD1 matching 9 bases. In DNA, the CDR3 is TGTGCCAGCAGCTTAACAGGGGGCGGTCAGCCCCAGCATTTT. Its translation: CASSLTGGGQPQHF.